These 2 T cell receptor beta chains originate from one sample sequenced in a study of T cell responses to AZD1222 COVID-19 vaccine. TCRdb's table, derived via immunoSEQ multiplex PCR, lists solely in-frame clones and lacks some. The sample carries under 95,000 clones, around 88% recorded once. Specimen: peripheral blood, collected 28 days after the second AZD1222 dose. The receptors were gathered from an adult who received the AZD1222 COVID-19 vaccine.

This chain connects TRBV28 to TRBJ2-5; 8 positions match TRBD2. There are 17 residues in the CDR3. Trimming at V came to 3 bases and at J to 2 bases, leaving 11 bases not matched to a gene. Looked up from germline, CDR1 is MDHEN and CDR2 is SYDVKM. CDR3: CASSFIGAGGEQETQYF. CDR3 in DNA: TGTGCCAGCAGTTTTATCGGGGCGGGGGGCGAACAAGAGACCCAGTACTTC.

V usage is TRBV2 and J usage is TRBJ1-2; possibly TRBD1 for D (6 bases). V dropped 6 bases and J dropped 8 bases, with 19 bases sitting between them. CDR3 length: 14 amino acids. Germline CDR1 SNHLY, CDR2 FYNNEI. The CDR3 DNA sequence: TGTGCCAGCAGGTCGGGCAGGGGTTATAGGGGCTACACCTTC. It yields the protein CASRSGRGYRGYTF.